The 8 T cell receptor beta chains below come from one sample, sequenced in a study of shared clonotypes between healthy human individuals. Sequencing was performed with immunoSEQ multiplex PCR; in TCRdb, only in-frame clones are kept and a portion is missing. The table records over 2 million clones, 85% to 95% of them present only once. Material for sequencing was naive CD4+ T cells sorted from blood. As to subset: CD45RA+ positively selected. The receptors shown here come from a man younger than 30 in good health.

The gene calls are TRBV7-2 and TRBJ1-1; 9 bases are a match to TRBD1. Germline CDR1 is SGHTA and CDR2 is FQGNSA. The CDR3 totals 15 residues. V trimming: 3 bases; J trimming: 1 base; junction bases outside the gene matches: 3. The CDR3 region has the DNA TGTGCCAGCAGCTTGACAGGGGGTTCGAACACTGAAGCTTTCTTT. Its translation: CASSLTGGSNTEAFF.

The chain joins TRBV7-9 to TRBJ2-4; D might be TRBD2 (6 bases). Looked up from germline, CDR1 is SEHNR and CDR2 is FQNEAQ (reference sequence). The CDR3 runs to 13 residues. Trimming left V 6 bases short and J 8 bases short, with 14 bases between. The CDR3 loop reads CASRMGPGDIQYF. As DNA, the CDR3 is TGTGCCAGCAGGATGGGACCGGGAGACATTCAGTACTTC.

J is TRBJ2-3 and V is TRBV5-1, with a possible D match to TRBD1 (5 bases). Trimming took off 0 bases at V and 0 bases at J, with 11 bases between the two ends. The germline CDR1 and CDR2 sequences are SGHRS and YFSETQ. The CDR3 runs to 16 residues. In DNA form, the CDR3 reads TGCGCCAGCAGCTTGGAGGGGCACACTAGCACAGATACGCAGTATTTT. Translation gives CASSLEGHTSTDTQYF. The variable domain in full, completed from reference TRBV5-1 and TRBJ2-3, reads KAGVTQTPRYLIKTRGQQVTLSCSPISGHRSVSWYQQTPGQGLQFLFEYFSETQRNKGNFPGRFSGRQFSNSRSEMNVSTLELGDSALYLCASSLEGHTSTDTQYFGPGTRLTVL.

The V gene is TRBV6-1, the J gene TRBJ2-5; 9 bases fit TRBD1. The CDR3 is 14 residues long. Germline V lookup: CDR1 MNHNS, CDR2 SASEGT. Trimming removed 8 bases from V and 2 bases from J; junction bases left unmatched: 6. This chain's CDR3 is CASYPGTGQETQYF. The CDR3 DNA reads TGTGCCAGCTACCCTGGGACAGGGCAAGAGACCCAGTACTTC.

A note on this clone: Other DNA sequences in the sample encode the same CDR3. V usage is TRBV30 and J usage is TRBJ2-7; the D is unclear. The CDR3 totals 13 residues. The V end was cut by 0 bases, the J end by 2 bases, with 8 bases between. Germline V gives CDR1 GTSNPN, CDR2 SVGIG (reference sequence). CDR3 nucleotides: TGTGCCTGGAGTGTGAGGAACCCCTACGAGCAGTACTTC. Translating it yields CAWSVRNPYEQYF.

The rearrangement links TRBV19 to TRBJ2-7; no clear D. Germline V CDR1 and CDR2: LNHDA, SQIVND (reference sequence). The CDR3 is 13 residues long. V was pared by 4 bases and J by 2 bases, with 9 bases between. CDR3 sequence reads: CASSSGITYEQYF. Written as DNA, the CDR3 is TGTGCCAGTAGTAGCGGAATAACCTACGAGCAGTACTTC.

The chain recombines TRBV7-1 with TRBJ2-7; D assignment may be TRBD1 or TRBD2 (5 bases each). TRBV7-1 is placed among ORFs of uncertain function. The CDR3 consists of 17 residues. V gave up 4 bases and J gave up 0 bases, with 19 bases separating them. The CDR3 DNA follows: TGTGCCAGCAGCTTCCTCCGACATTCGGGGCTCTCCTACGAGCAGTACTTC. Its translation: CASSFLRHSGLSYEQYF.

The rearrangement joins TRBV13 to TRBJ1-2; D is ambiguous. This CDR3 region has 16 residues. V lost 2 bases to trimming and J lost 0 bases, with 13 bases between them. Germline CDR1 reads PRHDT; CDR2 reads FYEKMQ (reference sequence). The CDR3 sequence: CASSLSAPGANYGYTF. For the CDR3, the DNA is TGTGCCAGCAGCTTATCGGCCCCAGGAGCTAACTATGGCTACACCTTC.